This TCR beta chain was profiled in a study of blood T cell repertoires in COVID-19 (dated by TCRdb to about 2020). With regard to the full study: Collaborator samples came from the United States, Italy and Spain and covered acute and convalescent phases of COVID-19. The prospective study material was composed of cDNA or gDNA derived from T cells, B-cell-depleted T cells, or PBMCs. Subjects who had been exposed to COVID-19, were actively infected with it, or had recovered from it provided the deeply sampled blood TCRbeta repertoires that made up the dataset. The repertoires were released in a freely available public database intended as a resource for research on the immune response to SARS-CoV-2. The samples were drawn from the first 160 participants of the ongoing ImmuneRACE study and from about 1,200 subjects provided by 6 global collaborators. The sample metadata nearly always contained a de-identified subject ID, COVID-19 status, age in years and sex. Where available, HLA class I and class II types were obtained from metadata supplied by the sample provider rather than from assay-based typing. What the research found in general, with its limitations: Clinical and demographic metadata were provided uncurated, with the amount varying by source and participant.

TCRbeta CDR3 regions were amplified from genomic DNA using the immunoSEQ Assay, a bias-controlled multiplex PCR. Regarding the original processing steps: Within the assay, amplification of reference gene primers was used to estimate how many nucleated cells each sample contained. To quantify the absolute abundance of each unique TCRbeta CDR3 rearrangement, sequence reads were collapsed and filtered. Productive Simpson clonality was computed per sample as the square root of Simpson's diversity index over productive rearrangements. The source is immuneACCESS, and TCRdb retained only in-frame sequences with V and J called. Part of the clones is not carried over; for the studies checked, unresolved V genes explain less than half of this, and the remainder is unexplained. Clone size and the V and J calls come from that table; the DNA yielded D and trimming. For this sample there are roughly 150,000 clones; 83% appear just once. The ten largest account for over 2% of the sample.

Whole blood was collected in K2EDTA tubes by collaborating institutions according to the institutions' own protocols. For TCRbeta analysis, collaborators shipped samples in one of three forms: frozen whole blood, isolated PBMCs, or DNA extracted from either of those sample types. Turning to this clone: Its antigen is currently not known. No base quality information exists; no much larger clone differs at one position.

The sequencing sample was made of peripheral blood. This receptor was taken from a woman of 80 years or more with acute or convalescent COVID-19.

At the DNA level, the sequence is TGTGCCAGCTCACCAGAGACAGAGATACTATCCGGCTACACCTTC. Translated, this is CASSPETEILSGYTF. The sequence links TRBV18 to TRBJ1-2, with a weak D call of TRBD1 (5 bases match). The germline ends are 18 bases apart after V is trimmed by 2 bases and J by 8 bases. CDR1 is given as KGHSH and CDR2 as LQKENI, both from the germline V gene. The CDR3, from cysteine to phenylalanine, totals 15 residues. Only the CDR3 part of the read is kept: 45 bases, read in frame from the first base. With all but the CDR3 taken from the reference TRBV18 and TRBJ1-2 genes, the full variable domain is: NAGVMQNPRHLVRRRGQEARLRCSPMKGHSHVYWYRQLPEEGLKFMVYLQKENIIDESGMPKERFSAEFPKEGPSILRIQQVVRGDSAAYFCASSPETEILSGYTFGSGTRLTVV.